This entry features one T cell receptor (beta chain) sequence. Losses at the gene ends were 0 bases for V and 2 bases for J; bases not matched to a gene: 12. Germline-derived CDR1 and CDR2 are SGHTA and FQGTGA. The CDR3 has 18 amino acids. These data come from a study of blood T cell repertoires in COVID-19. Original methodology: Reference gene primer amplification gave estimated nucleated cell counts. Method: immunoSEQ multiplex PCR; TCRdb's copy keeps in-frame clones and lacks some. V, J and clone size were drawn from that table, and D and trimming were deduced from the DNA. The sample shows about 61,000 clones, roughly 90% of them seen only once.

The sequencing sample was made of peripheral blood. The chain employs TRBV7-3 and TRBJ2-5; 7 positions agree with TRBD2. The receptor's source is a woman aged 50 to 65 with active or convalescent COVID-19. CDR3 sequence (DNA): TGTGCCAGCAGCTTAACGGGCGACGGGACTATCAGACAAGAGACCCAGTACTTC. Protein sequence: CASSLTGDGTIRQETQYF.